A single sample is the source of the 24 T cell receptor beta chains below, sequenced in a study of shared clonotypes between healthy human individuals. Assay used: immunoSEQ multiplex PCR; TCRdb lists only in-frame clones, some missing. Here the sample spans about 2.3 million clones, around 92% being singletons. The material sequenced was naive CD4+ T cells from PBMCs. Subset denoted: CD45RA+ positively selected. Receptors were obtained from a man between 18 and 35 years old in good health. Some clones in this sample may be carry-over from other donors' samples.

The V gene is TRBV7-8, the J gene TRBJ2-1, with 8 bases that match TRBD1. CDR1 SGHVS and CDR2 FQNEAQ come from the germline V gene. This CDR3 comprises 19 residues. After removal of 3 bases from V and 4 bases from J, the junction contained 17 bases not matched to a gene. CDR3 coding DNA: TGTGCCAGCAGCTTTAAGCGCGGCCAGGGGGCTTGGGGTTACAATGAGCAGTTCTTC. Translating gives CASSFKRGQGAWGYNEQFF. Full variable domain (rest looked up from reference TRBV7-8 and TRBJ2-1): GAGVSQSPRYKVAKRGQDVALRCDPISGHVSLFWYQQALGQGPEFLTYFQNEAQLDKSGLPSDRFFAERPEGSVSTLKIQRTQQEDSAVYLCASSFKRGQGAWGYNEQFFGPGTRLTVL.

V and J are TRBV11-2 and TRBJ1-2; no reliable D call. Germline CDR1 SGHAT, CDR2 FQNNGV. The CDR3 length is 13 residues. V lost 1 base and J lost 8, with 11 bases in between. The DNA of the CDR3 is TGTGCCAGCAGCTTAGCCACCGGGGAGGGCTACACCTTC. Translation: CASSLATGEGYTF.

This clone appeared a single time. The chain is built from TRBV5-1 and TRBJ1-2; 7 bases match TRBD1. V was clipped by 4 bases and J by 7 bases; unmatched bases: 10. The CDR3 runs 14 residues. Per the germline V gene, CDR1 is SGHRS and CDR2 is YFSETQ. The CDR3 DNA sequence: TGCGCCAGCAGCAAAACAGGGGAGATGGGTGGCTACACCTTC. Residues: CASSKTGEMGGYTF.

This clone has just a few counts. Distinct nucleotide sequences in the sample also encode this CDR3. V gene TRBV30 combines with J gene TRBJ1-5; D is uncertain. V lost 0 bases and J lost 0, with 3 bases in between. Per germline, CDR1 GTSNPN and CDR2 SVGIG (reference sequence). The CDR3 sequence is 13 residues long. CDR3 coding DNA: TGTGCCTGGAGTGTACGTAGCAATCAGCCCCAGCATTTT. It codes for CAWSVRSNQPQHF. The full variable domain, in which reference TRBV30 and TRBJ1-5 provide the parts outside the CDR3, is SQTIHQWPATLVQPVGSPLSLECTVEGTSNPNLYWYRQAAGRGLQLLFYSVGIGQISSEVPQNLSASRPQDRQFILSSKKLLLSDSGFYLCAWSVRSNQPQHFGDGTRLSIL.

Turning to this clone: The same CDR3 also results from other DNA sequences found in this sample. V gene TRBV9 combines with J gene TRBJ2-2, with D possibly TRBD2 on 6 matching bases. CDR3 length: 15 residues. V was shortened by 0 bases and J by 2 bases, with 8 bases between the two germline ends. Germline assignment: CDR1 SGDLS and CDR2 YYNGEE. CDR3 bases: TGTGCCAGCAGCGTAGTGGGGGGAAACACCGGGGAGCTGTTTTTT. Residues: CASSVVGGNTGELFF. Using reference TRBV9 and TRBJ2-2 for the parts outside the CDR3, the full variable domain is DSGVTQTPKHLITATGQRVTLRCSPRSGDLSVYWYQQSLDQGLQFLIQYYNGEERAKGNILERFSAQQFPDLHSELNLSSLELGDSALYFCASSVVGGNTGELFFGEGSRLTVL.

About this clone: Additional DNA sequences in this sample encode the identical CDR3. This chain links TRBV28 with TRBJ2-7, with D unclear. V dropped 8 bases and J dropped 1 base, with 3 bases sitting between them. The germline gives CDR1 MDHEN, CDR2 SYDVKM. CDR3 length: 10 residues. For the CDR3, the DNA is TGTGCCAGCGGATCCTACGAGCAGTACTTC. Translation gives CASGSYEQYF.

This chain uses TRBV28 with TRBJ2-3; 10 positions match TRBD2. CDR3 length: 11 residues. With 8 bases clipped from V and 11 bases from J, the junction kept 4 bases outside the gene matches. Germline V gene lookup returns CDR1 MDHEN and CDR2 SYDVKM. The chain's CDR3 is CASGLAGGQYF. As DNA, the CDR3 is TGTGCCAGCGGGTTAGCGGGAGGGCAGTATTTT. Filled out from reference TRBV28 and TRBJ2-3, the complete variable domain reads DVKVTQSSRYLVKRTGEKVFLECVQDMDHENMFWYRQDPGLGLRLIYFSYDVKMKEKGDIPEGYSVSREKKERFSLILESASTNQTSMYLCASGLAGGQYFGPGTRLTVL.

The chain carries TRBV7-2 and TRBJ2-2; D gene uncertain. CDR3 size: 15 residues. Trimming pared 6 bases from V and 4 bases from J, leaving 15 bases between. The germline gives CDR1 SGHTA, CDR2 FQGNSA. The chain's CDR3 is CASSQSQRRTGELFF. The CDR3 DNA sequence: TGTGCCAGCAGTCAGTCACAGAGGCGCACCGGGGAGCTGTTTTTT.

The chain joins TRBV11-1 to TRBJ1-1, with 7 bases matching TRBD1. The CDR3 consists of 13 residues. V was pared by 4 bases and J by 1 base, with 0 bases of the junction left unmatched. CDR1 is SGHAT, CDR2 FQDESV, per germline (reference sequence). The CDR3 nucleotides read TGTGCCAGCAGCTACAGGGGGAACACTGAAGCTTTCTTT. It specifies CASSYRGNTEAFF.

This sequence joins TRBV10-3 and TRBJ1-1, with D hard to call. CDR1 ENHRY and CDR2 SYGVKD come from the germline V gene. The CDR3 is 14 amino acids. Deletions cut 2 bases from V and 0 bases from J, with 7 bases between. The CDR3 region has the DNA TGTGCCATCAGTGAGCGTTTTATGAACACTGAAGCTTTCTTT. Translating gives CAISERFMNTEAFF.

This sequence joins TRBV28 and TRBJ2-1; 7 nucleotides agree with TRBD1. V lost 9 bases to trimming and J lost 10 bases; unmatched junction nucleotides: 9. CDR3 length: 12 residues. Germline values: CDR1 MDHEN, CDR2 SYDVKM. CDR3 protein: CASCMTGSEQFF. The CDR3 coding sequence is TGTGCCAGTTGTATGACAGGGAGCGAGCAGTTCTTC.

V gene TRBV6-6 combines with J gene TRBJ1-2; D unresolved. This CDR3 has 14 residues. Germline V gene sequence: CDR1 MNHNY, CDR2 SVGAGI (reference sequence). Trimming took off 0 bases at V and 5 bases at J, with 10 bases between the two ends. The CDR3 here is CASSYSRTEYGYTF. DNA of the CDR3: TGTGCCAGCAGTTACTCGAGGACGGAGTATGGCTACACCTTC.

The gene calls are TRBV2 and TRBJ2-7; D possibly uses TRBD1 or TRBD2 (5 bases each). The length of the CDR3 is 15 residues. Germline lookup yields CDR1 SNHLY and CDR2 FYNNEI. Trimming shortened V by 6 bases and J by 0 bases, and 15 bases separated the two germline ends. CDR3 loop: CASSHGGDLSYEQYF. DNA of the CDR3: TGTGCCAGCAGCCATGGGGGAGACCTCTCCTACGAGCAGTACTTC.

The V and J genes are TRBV5-4 and TRBJ1-2, with a possible D match to TRBD1 (6 bases). V was clipped by 0 bases and J by 8 bases, with 14 bases between them. The CDR3 contains 14 residues. Germline values: CDR1 SGHNT, CDR2 YYREEE (reference sequence). The chain's CDR3 is CASSLGAGAEGYTF. The CDR3 coding sequence is TGTGCCAGCAGCTTGGGTGCGGGGGCGGAGGGCTACACCTTC.

This chain joins TRBV18 and TRBJ2-7; no definite D call. Germline-derived CDR1 and CDR2 are KGHSH and LQKENI. The V gene lost 6 bases and the J gene lost 2 bases, with 11 bases spanning the gap. The CDR3 runs 13 residues. CDR3: CASSGPQTYEQYF. As DNA, the CDR3 is TGTGCCAGCTCCGGGCCCCAGACCTACGAGCAGTACTTC.

The rearrangement links TRBV6-1 to TRBJ2-1; TRBD2 is a possible D gene (5 bases). Germline CDR1 is MNHNS and CDR2 is SASEGT. The CDR3 contains 13 residues. V was clipped by 11 bases and J by 5 bases, with 16 bases between them. The CDR3 sequence: CASAGRAHNEQFF. The CDR3 nucleotides read TGTGCCTCCGCGGGCCGGGCCCACAATGAGCAGTTCTTC.

The chain uses TRBV6-5 and TRBJ1-1, with TRBD1 matching 8 bases. In germline, CDR1 is MNHEY, CDR2 SVGAGI. Trimming cost V 3 bases and J 4 bases; bases outside gene matches: 7. This CDR3 spans 15 amino acids. CDR3 in DNA: TGTGCCAGCAGTTATCACGGACAGGGTCGCACTGAAGCTTTCTTT. It is translated as CASSYHGQGRTEAFF.

The chain joins TRBV5-1 to TRBJ2-1, with D unclear. This CDR3 contains 15 residues. CDR1 SGHRS and CDR2 YFSETQ come from the germline V gene. Between the trimmed V and J ends, which lost 4 bases and 4 bases, there was a span of 15 bases. The CDR3 spells CASSPVDRAYNEQFF. CDR3 DNA: TGCGCCAGCAGCCCCGTCGATAGGGCGTACAATGAGCAGTTCTTC.

CDR3 in amino acids: CASSRPGRHTEAFF. The DNA for the CDR3 is TGTGCCAGCAGTAGACCGGGACGCCACACTGAAGCTTTCTTT. The genes are TRBV28 and TRBJ1-1; tentative D call: TRBD1 (5 bases). The CDR3 length is 14 residues. V lost 5 bases and J 3 bases, leaving 13 bases between the germline ends. CDR1 is MDHEN and CDR2 is SYDVKM in the germline V gene. The entire variable domain, with the rest obtained from reference TRBV28 and TRBJ1-1, is as follows: DVKVTQSSRYLVKRTGEKVFLECVQDMDHENMFWYRQDPGLGLRLIYFSYDVKMKEKGDIPEGYSVSREKKERFSLILESASTNQTSMYLCASSRPGRHTEAFFGQGTRLTVV.

Here the CDR3 DNA reads TGTGCCAGCAGTCCGGGACACCCAGGCCCCTACGAGCAGTACTTC. As protein: CASSPGHPGPYEQYF. The rearrangement uses TRBV27 and TRBJ2-7; possible D gene TRBD1, 6 bases. The CDR3 is made up of 15 amino acids. The germline V gene has CDR1 MNHEY and CDR2 SMNVEV (reference sequence). V gave up 5 bases and J gave up 2 bases, with 16 bases separating them.

Only one count was recorded for this clone. This chain links TRBV7-2 with TRBJ2-1, with D tentatively TRBD2 (9 bases). This CDR3 spans 21 amino acids. The V gene's germline CDR1 is SGHTA and CDR2 FQGNSA. The V end lost 0 bases, the J end lost 4 bases, and 28 bases lay between the germline ends. The CDR3 here is CASSLAPWAGGSSGIYNEQFF. Here the CDR3 DNA reads TGTGCCAGCAGCTTAGCTCCGTGGGCAGGGGGCTCTAGCGGGATTTACAATGAGCAGTTCTTC. The variable domain in full, completed from reference TRBV7-2 and TRBJ2-1, reads GAGVSQSPSNKVTEKGKDVELRCDPISGHTALYWYRQSLGQGLEFLIYFQGNSAPDKSGLPSDRFSAERTGGSVSTLTIQRTQQEDSAVYLCASSLAPWAGGSSGIYNEQFFGPGTRLTVL.

V is TRBV19 and J is TRBJ2-3; maybe TRBD2 (6 bases). This CDR3 is 16 amino acids long. Germline V gives CDR1 LNHDA, CDR2 SQIVND (reference sequence). V lost 3 bases and J 2 bases, leaving 15 bases between the germline ends. DNA of the CDR3: TGTGCCAGTAGTATCGGAGGGTTTATCTCCACAGATACGCAGTATTTT. It yields the protein CASSIGGFISTDTQYF.

This chain connects TRBV7-9 to TRBJ1-1, with D perhaps matching TRBD1 (5 bases). The V and J ends lost 4 bases and 1 base respectively, with 10 bases between them. The CDR3 extends over 14 amino acids. CDR1 and CDR2 (germline): SEHNR, FQNEAQ (reference sequence). The CDR3 sequence is CASSSGRENTEAFF. The CDR3 DNA follows: TGTGCCAGCAGCTCGGGACGGGAGAACACTGAAGCTTTCTTT.

This sequence joins TRBV6-4 and TRBJ2-1; TRBD1 matches 9 bases. The V gene's germline CDR1 is MRHNA and CDR2 SNTAGT. V shed 6 bases and J 1 base; nucleotides not matched to a gene: 4. This CDR3 is 15 amino acids long. The CDR3 sequence: CASSGDRASYNEQFF. In nucleotides, the CDR3 is TGTGCCAGCAGCGGGGACAGGGCTTCCTACAATGAGCAGTTCTTC.